These T cell receptor beta chains were read from a single sample in a study of T cells in Graves' hyperthyroidism and ophthalmopathy. A single record per CDR3 protein comes from TCRdb applying MiXCR to the multiplex PCR reads. Of hundreds of thousands of distinct CDR3 sequences detected, about 15% appear once; the ten largest clones hold 10%. The sample taken for sequencing was blood. The receptors shown here come from a young woman with Graves' hyperthyroidism. The CDR3 runs from the conserved cysteine through the conserved F or W. The order of the fields is CDR3 protein, CDR3 DNA, clone size, V gene, D gene, J gene. D genes are given only for firm matches. Some rows have no size entry. The others give once, few or many, or a class for an expanded clone.

CSARDIQWDNSPLHF	TGCAGTGCTAGAGATATACAGTGGGATAATTCACCCCTCCACTTT	.	TRBV20-1	.	TRBJ1-6
CATSRGQEADTQYF	TGTGCCACCAGCAGAGGCCAAGAGGCAGATACGCAGTATTTT	few	TRBV15	.	TRBJ2-3
CASSSDVTVGETQYF	TGTGCCAGCAGTTCTGACGTCACGGTGGGGGAGACCCAGTACTTC	.	TRBV12-3/TRBV12-4	.	TRBJ2-5
CAWSEAGANNSPLHF	TGTGCCTGGAGTGAGGCTGGCGCAAATAATTCACCCCTCCACTTT	many	TRBV30	.	TRBJ1-6
CASSLGTVGYTF	TGTGCCAGCAGCTTAGGAACAGTTGGCTACACCTTC	many	TRBV11-2	.	TRBJ1-2
CASSQGTSWINEQFF	TGTGCCAGCAGCCAGGGGACTAGCTGGATCAATGAGCAGTTCTTC	.	TRBV14	TRBD2	TRBJ2-1
CASSLGYLLPQETQYF	TGTGCCAGCAGCTTAGGTTATTTACTTCCTCAAGAGACCCAGTACTTC	few	TRBV7-9	.	TRBJ2-5
CASSLFTSGRAREQYF	TGTGCCAGCAGTTTATTCACTAGCGGGAGAGCCCGAGAGCAGTACTTC	.	TRBV28	TRBD2	TRBJ2-7
CASRPWTSSYEQYF	TGTGCCAGCAGACCCTGGACTAGCTCCTACGAGCAGTACTTC	many	TRBV28	TRBD2	TRBJ2-7
CASSQDLGREQFF	TGTGCCAGCAGCCAAGATCTGGGGCGGGAGCAGTTCTTC	.	TRBV3-1	.	TRBJ2-1
CASSLSFWDRAGEAFF	TGTGCCAGCAGCTTAAGTTTTTGGGACAGGGCTGGTGAAGCTTTCTTT	many	TRBV11-2	TRBD1	TRBJ1-1
CASSLSLGLAGVHEQFF	TGTGCCAGCAGCCTTTCCCTGGGACTAGCGGGAGTCCATGAGCAGTTCTTC	many	TRBV27	TRBD2	TRBJ2-1